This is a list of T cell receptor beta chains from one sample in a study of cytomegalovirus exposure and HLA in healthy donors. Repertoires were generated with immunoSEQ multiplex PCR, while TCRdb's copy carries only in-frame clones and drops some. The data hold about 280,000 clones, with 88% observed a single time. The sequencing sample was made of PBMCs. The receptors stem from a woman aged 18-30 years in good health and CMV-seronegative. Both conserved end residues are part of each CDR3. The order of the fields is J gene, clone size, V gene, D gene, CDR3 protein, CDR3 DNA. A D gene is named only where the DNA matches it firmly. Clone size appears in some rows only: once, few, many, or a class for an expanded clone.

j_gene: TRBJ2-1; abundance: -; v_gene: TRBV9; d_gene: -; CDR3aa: CASSVAGRVFNEQFF; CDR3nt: TGTGCCAGCAGCGTGGCAGGCCGTGTGTTCAATGAGCAGTTCTTC
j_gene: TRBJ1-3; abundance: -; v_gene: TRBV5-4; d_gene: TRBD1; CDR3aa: CASSYDLGQGVTGNTIYF; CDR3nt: TGTGCCAGCAGCTACGACCTTGGACAGGGGGTTACTGGAAACACCATATATTTT
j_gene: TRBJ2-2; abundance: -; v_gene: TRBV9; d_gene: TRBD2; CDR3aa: CASSVREVHTGELFF; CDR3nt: TGTGCCAGCAGCGTACGGGAGGTTCACACCGGGGAGCTGTTTTTT
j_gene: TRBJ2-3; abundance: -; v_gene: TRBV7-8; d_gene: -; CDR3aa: CASRSYPRSTDTQYF; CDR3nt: TGTGCCAGCAGATCCTATCCCCGAAGCACAGATACGCAGTATTTT
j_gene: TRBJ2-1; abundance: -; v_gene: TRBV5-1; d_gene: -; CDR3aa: CASSTRQYNEQFF; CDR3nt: TGCGCCAGCAGCACAAGACAGTACAATGAGCAGTTCTTC
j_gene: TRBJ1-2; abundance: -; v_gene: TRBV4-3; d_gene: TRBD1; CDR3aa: CASSHGRDRADGYTF; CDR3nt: TGCGCCAGCAGCCACGGCCGGGACAGGGCGGACGGCTACACCTTC
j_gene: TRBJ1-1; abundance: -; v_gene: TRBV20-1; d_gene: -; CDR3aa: CSAWGSEAFF; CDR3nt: TGCAGTGCTTGGGGCAGTGAAGCTTTCTTT
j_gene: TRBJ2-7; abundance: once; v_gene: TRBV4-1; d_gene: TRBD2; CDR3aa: CASSQDRAGGLGAMYYEQYF; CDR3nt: TGCGCCAGCAGCCAAGATCGAGCGGGAGGGCTCGGTGCCATGTACTACGAGCAGTACTTC
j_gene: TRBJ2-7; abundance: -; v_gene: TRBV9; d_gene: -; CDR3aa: CASSVASGSREQYF; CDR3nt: TGTGCCAGCAGCGTAGCTTCAGGCTCCCGCGAGCAGTACTTC
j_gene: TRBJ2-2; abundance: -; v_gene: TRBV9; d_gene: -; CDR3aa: CASSVGSGGTGELFF; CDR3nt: TGTGCCAGCAGCGTAGGTTCCGGGGGAACCGGGGAGCTGTTTTTT
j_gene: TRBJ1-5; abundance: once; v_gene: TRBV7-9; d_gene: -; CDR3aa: CASSSAGSLPGQPQHF; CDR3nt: TGTGCCAGCAGCTCCGCAGGGTCCCTCCCCGGTCAGCCCCAGCATTTT
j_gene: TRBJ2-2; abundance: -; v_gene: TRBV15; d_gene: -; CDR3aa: CATSTGLTGELFF; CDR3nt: TGTGCCACCAGCACTGGGCTGACCGGGGAGCTGTTTTTT
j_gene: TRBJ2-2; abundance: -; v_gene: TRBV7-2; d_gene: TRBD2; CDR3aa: CASSAGTSGMTGELFF; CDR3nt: TGTGCCAGCAGCGCCGGGACTAGCGGGATGACCGGGGAGCTGTTTTTT
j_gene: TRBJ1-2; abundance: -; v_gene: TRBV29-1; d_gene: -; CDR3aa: CSVEDLQGLNYGYTF; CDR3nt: TGCAGCGTTGAAGATCTTCAGGGCCTGAACTATGGCTACACCTTC
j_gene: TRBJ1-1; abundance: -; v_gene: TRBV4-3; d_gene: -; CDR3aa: CASSQDRQSGNEAFF; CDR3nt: TGCGCCAGCAGCCAAGACCGTCAATCAGGGAATGAAGCTTTCTTT
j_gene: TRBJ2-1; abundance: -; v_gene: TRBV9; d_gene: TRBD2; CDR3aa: CASSVGGSGSISYNEQFF; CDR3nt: TGTGCCAGCAGCGTAGGTGGTAGCGGGAGTATCTCCTACAATGAGCAGTTCTTC
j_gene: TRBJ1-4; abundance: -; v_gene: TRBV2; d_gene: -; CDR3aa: CASSSEGIPNEKLFF; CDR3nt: TGTGCCAGCAGCAGCGAGGGTATACCGAATGAAAAACTGTTTTTT